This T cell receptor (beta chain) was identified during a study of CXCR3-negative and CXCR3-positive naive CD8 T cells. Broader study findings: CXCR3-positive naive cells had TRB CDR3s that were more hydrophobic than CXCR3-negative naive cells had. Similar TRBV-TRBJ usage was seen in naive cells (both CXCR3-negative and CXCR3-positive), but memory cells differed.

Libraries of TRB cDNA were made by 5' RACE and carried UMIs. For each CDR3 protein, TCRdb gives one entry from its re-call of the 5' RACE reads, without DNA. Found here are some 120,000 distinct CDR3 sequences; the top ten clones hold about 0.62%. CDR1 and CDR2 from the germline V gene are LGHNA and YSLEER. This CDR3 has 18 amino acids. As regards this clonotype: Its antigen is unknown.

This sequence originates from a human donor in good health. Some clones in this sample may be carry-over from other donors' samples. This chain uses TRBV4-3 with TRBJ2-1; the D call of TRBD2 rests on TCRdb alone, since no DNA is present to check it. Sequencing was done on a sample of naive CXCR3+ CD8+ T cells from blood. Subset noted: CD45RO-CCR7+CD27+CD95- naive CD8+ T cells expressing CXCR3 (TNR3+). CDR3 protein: CASSQDTASGGAYNEQFF.